The 3 T cell receptor beta chains listed next were all sequenced from one sample in a study of regulatory T cells in long-lasting Graves disease. Building of the TCR beta libraries involved iRepertoire HTBI primers and Arm-PCR of CDR3 regions. TCRdb reprocessed the multiplex PCR reads via MiXCR and lists one record per CDR3 protein. The sample includes approximately 540,000 distinct CDR3 sequences, approximately 12% of them seen just once. Time point defined: newly diagnosed GD, antithyroid drugs for less than 3 months. TCR sequences were obtained from RNA taken from PBMCs. These data also formed part of another study, on T cells in Graves' hyperthyroidism and ophthalmopathy.

Sequencing used peripheral blood mononuclear cells (PBMCs), obtained at new diagnosis, from a patient treated with antithyroid drugs. The receptor source for this set is a woman aged 30 to 39 with Graves disease.

Of note for this clonotype: With only one base between it and a far larger clone, this is likely a read error. The gene calls are TRBV28 and TRBJ2-6; 7 bases fit TRBD1. The CDR3 spans 18 residues. Germline CDR1 and CDR2: MDHEN and SYDVKM. CDR3: CASSDPTGLGSGANVPTF. The DNA for the CDR3 is TGTGCCAGCAGTGACCCGACAGGGTTGGGCTCTGGGGCCAACGTCCCGACTTTC.

This clonotype has more than one count but fewer than ten. V and J are TRBV16 and TRBJ2-7; 8 bases agree with TRBD2. With V trimmed by 8 bases and J by 6 bases, 9 bases remained unmatched. The CDR3 spans 13 residues. Germline V gene data show CDR1 as KGHSY and CDR2 as FQNENV. CDR3 nucleotides: TGTGCCAGCCGGGAGCGGGAGCTGGGCGAGCAGTACTTC. Its protein is CASRERELGEQYF.

This clonotype was counted many times. V gene TRBV3-1 combines with J gene TRBJ2-3, with D perhaps TRBD2 (5 bases). V lost 1 base and J 4 bases, leaving 9 bases between the germline ends. Germline values: CDR1 LGHDT, CDR2 YNNKEL (reference sequence). This CDR3 is 14 amino acids long. The CDR3 is CASSQVRLSDTQYF. DNA for the CDR3: TGTGCCAGCAGCCAAGTAAGACTATCAGATACGCAGTATTTT.